The following is a T cell receptor (beta chain) sequence with its context. As yet, its antigen is unknown. Some clones are missing from TCRdb's copy, which holds only in-frame ones; the method was immunoSEQ multiplex PCR. The repertoire consists of approximately 5,000 clones, with around three fifths occurring once and the leading ten covering over 6%. The source of the sample is a study of neoadjuvant anti-PD-1 for oral cavity cancer. For the study at large: Non-progressing patients received a fourth nivolumab dose near day 43, then surgery on days 50-56.

Points from the study as a whole: TCR analyses covered only a few patients per response group. Expansion of preexisting intratumoral clones was suggested to aid response.

The CDR3 contains 13 residues. Germline CDR1 is SEHNR and CDR2 is FQNEAQ (reference sequence). V lost 4 bases and J lost 5, with 9 bases in between. Time point: after neoadjuvant nivolumab, at surgical resection. Patients were newly diagnosed with stage II-IVA oral cavity squamous cell carcinoma without prior systemic or radiation treatment. This TCR came from a person aged 35-80 years with oral cavity squamous cell carcinoma. The source was tumor tissue, collected after nivolumab (anti-PD-1) treatment. The rearrangement uses TRBV7-9 and TRBJ2-1, with D possibly being TRBD1 (5 bases). The CDR3 DNA sequence: TGTGCCAGCAGCTCGACAGAAAACAATGAGCAGTTCTTC. As protein: CASSSTENNEQFF.